The table lists the clone carrying this T cell receptor (beta chain) with a few counts. Germline V lookup: CDR1 SGHDT, CDR2 YYEEEE. This CDR3 contains 14 residues. J was trimmed by 6 bases and V by 4 bases; bases with no gene match: 8. A process of 5'RACE template switching, which added a universal primer site and UMIs, was used to make TCR cDNA. One entry per CDR3 protein results from TCRdb running MiXCR on the 5' RACE reads. Here the sample spans 340,000 or so distinct CDR3 sequences, around an eighth being singletons. The data stem from a study of T cells after yellow fever vaccination. The clonotype was recovered from a man aged 18-30 years who received the YFV17D yellow fever vaccine. This sequence joins TRBV5-6 and TRBJ1-1, with 8 bases fitting TRBD1. Material: CD4+ T cells sorted from PBMCs, obtained 15 days after the yellow fever booster vaccination. CDR3 residues: CASSEGQASAEAFF. The CDR3 DNA sequence: TGTGCCAGCAGCGAGGGACAGGCCAGTGCTGAAGCTTTCTTT.